The 11 T cell receptor beta chains in this list originate from one sample, sequenced in a study of TIL therapy for anti-PD-1-resistant metastatic lung cancer. The immunoSEQ assay was v3. Clones were sequenced by immunoSEQ multiplex PCR, and TCRdb holds only the in-frame ones, with some missing. The sample holds about 47,000 clones, 70% to 90% seen once. Time point of the sample: pre-treatment sample, taken before nivolumab and TIL therapy. Sequenced here: blood, sampled at baseline. The source is a person aged 25 to 85 with non-small cell lung cancer.

This clone was detected a few times. The V and J genes are TRBV30 and TRBJ1-1; TRBD1 aligns across 8 bases. Germline loops: CDR1 GTSNPN, CDR2 SVGIG (reference sequence). This CDR3 has 12 amino acids. The V gene end was trimmed by 6 bases and the J gene end by 2 bases; junction bases not matched to a gene: 2. This chain's CDR3 is CACDRGNTEAFF. As DNA, the CDR3 is TGTGCCTGTGACAGGGGTAACACTGAAGCTTTCTTT.

The gene calls are TRBV29-1 and TRBJ1-1; TRBD1 might be the D (6 bases). V was trimmed by 8 bases and J by 8 bases, leaving 12 bases between them. Germline V gene data show CDR1 as SQVTM and CDR2 as ANQGSEA. This CDR3 region has 10 residues. The CDR3 DNA is TGCAGCATCGGACAGAGCGAAGCTTTCTTT. Residues: CSIGQSEAFF.

This chain connects TRBV27 to TRBJ1-4; possible D gene TRBD1, 6 bases. The CDR3 length is 14 residues. Germline assignment: CDR1 MNHEY and CDR2 SMNVEV (reference sequence). V lost 8 bases to trimming and J lost 7 bases, with 17 bases between them. The DNA for the CDR3 is TGTGCCAGCGCCCCAGGGGCGTTTGGTGAAAAACTGTTTTTT. Protein sequence: CASAPGAFGEKLFF.

The V gene is TRBV24-1, the J gene TRBJ2-1; weak D call: TRBD2 (6 bases). Germline-derived CDR1 and CDR2 are KGHDR and SFDVKD. The V and J ends lost 9 bases and 7 bases respectively, with 12 bases between them. CDR3 length: 12 residues. CDR3 amino acids: CATAGLWNEQFF. CDR3 in DNA: TGTGCCACCGCGGGGTTGTGGAATGAGCAGTTCTTC.

Only a few counts were recorded for this clone. The chain recombines TRBV4-1 with TRBJ1-6; D remains unclear. V lost 2 bases, J lost 0 bases, and 11 bases lay in between. Germline V lookup: CDR1 MGHRA, CDR2 YSYEKL. This CDR3 comprises 17 residues. The CDR3 reads CASSQIDKSSYNSPLHF. The CDR3 coding sequence is TGCGCCAGCAGCCAAATAGACAAGAGCTCCTATAATTCACCCCTCCACTTT.

V usage is TRBV9 and J usage is TRBJ2-3; the D is unclear. Germline-derived CDR1 and CDR2 are SGDLS and YYNGEE. Trimming cost V 4 bases and J 1 base, with 4 bases left between them. CDR3 length: 12 residues. The CDR3 region has the DNA TGTGCCAGCAGCTTCGGCACAGATACGCAGTATTTT. This sequence encodes CASSFGTDTQYF.

The chain joins TRBV2 to TRBJ1-4, with a possible D match to TRBD1 (5 bases). The germline V and J ends were trimmed by 1 base and 3 bases, with 9 bases remaining between them. CDR1 SNHLY and CDR2 FYNNEI come from the germline V gene. This CDR3 is 15 amino acids long. CDR3 sequence (DNA): TGTGCCAGCAGTGAAGGGGGGGGAGCTAATGAAAAACTGTTTTTT. As protein: CASSEGGGANEKLFF.

This chain links TRBV9 with TRBJ2-2, with 9 bases lining up with TRBD2. The CDR3 contains 16 residues. The trim removed 0 bases at V and 7 bases at J, leaving 7 bases unmatched. Germline V gene lookup returns CDR1 SGDLS and CDR2 YYNGEE. The CDR3 coding sequence is TGTGCCAGCAGCGTAGCGGCTAGCGGGGCTCTCGGGGAGCTGTTTTTT. This translates into CASSVAASGALGELFF.

This chain links TRBV3-1 (or the pseudogene TRBV3-2) with TRBJ2-3, with D maybe TRBD1 (5 bases). Germline CDR1 LGHDT, CDR2 YNNKEL (reference sequence). V lost 4 bases and J lost 0, with 11 bases in between. The CDR3 has 15 amino acids. Here the CDR3 reads CASSPGQTSTDTQYF. DNA of the CDR3: TGTGCCAGCAGCCCCGGACAAACCAGCACAGATACGCAGTATTTT.

The rearrangement uses TRBV30 and TRBJ1-4; D not resolved. CDR1 is GTSNPN, CDR2 SVGIG, per germline (reference sequence). The ends were cut back, 0 bases at V and 7 bases at J, with 6 bases in the middle. The CDR3 totals 12 residues. CDR3 nucleotides: TGTGCCTGGAGTGTAGGGCGTGAAAAACTGTTTTTT. This encodes CAWSVGREKLFF.

The table lists this clone with a count of one. The V and J genes are TRBV3-1 (or the pseudogene TRBV3-2) and TRBJ1-5; no clear D gene. There are 14 residues in the CDR3. Trimming took 3 bases from V and 6 from J, leaving 12 bases between them. In germline, CDR1 is LGHDT, CDR2 YNNKEL (reference sequence). As DNA, the CDR3 is TGTGCCAGCAGCCAGACGGGAGTTTTTCAGCCCCAGCATTTT. This sequence encodes CASSQTGVFQPQHF.